Given below is one T cell receptor (beta chain) in context. The antigen is undetermined. Use of 60 Vbeta and 13 Jbeta primers characterized the PCR. Here immunoSEQ multiplex PCR was the method, and the copy in TCRdb shows in-frame clones only, minus some. The table includes approximately 180,000 clones, around four fifths detected once. This specimen comes from a study of cytomegalovirus exposure and HLA in healthy donors. Study-wide findings and caveats: Later on, analysis showed that most CMV-associated TCR beta chains appeared to be HLA-restricted. Several of the most significant clusters appeared linked to common viral pathogens, based on a later analysis.

The length of the CDR3 is 17 residues. Per the germline V gene, CDR1 is PRHDT and CDR2 is FYEKMQ (reference sequence). Trimming shortened V by 4 bases and J by 2 bases, and 20 bases separated the two germline ends. The rearrangement joins TRBV13 to TRBJ1-1; tentative D call: TRBD1 (6 bases). Material: PBMCs. The sequence derives from a woman aged 45-60 years in good health and CMV-seropositive. CDR3 DNA: TGTGCCAGCAGCTACAATACAGGGAGCGGTAAAAACACTGAAGCTTTCTTT. Protein: CASSYNTGSGKNTEAFF.